This T cell receptor beta chain was sequenced for a study of blood T cell repertoires in COVID-19. The overall study: Collection of acute and convalescent COVID-19 samples took place in the United States, Italy and Spain.

Only in-frame clones appear in the TCRdb table, and some are missing; sequencing was by immunoSEQ multiplex PCR. The sample includes about 130,000 clones, around 88% of them seen just once. Donors in Cohort 3 counted as recovered after two negative PCRs, clearance, or symptom resolution. The CDR3 is made up of 15 amino acids. Germline loops: CDR1 SEHNR, CDR2 FQNEAQ (reference sequence). V lost 1 base, J lost 6 bases, and 4 bases stayed unmatched. V usage is TRBV7-9 and J usage is TRBJ1-3, with TRBD1 matching over 9 bases. What was sequenced was PBMCs or T cells enriched from blood (not recorded which). This receptor was identified in a woman aged 45-59 years who had recovered from COVID-19. As DNA, the CDR3 is TGTGCCAGCAGCTTAGGAGGACAGGGGACAAACACCATATATTTT. This gives the protein CASSLGGQGTNTIYF.